The 14 T cell receptor beta chains listed next were all sequenced from one sample in a study of early T cells in non-severe SARS-CoV-2 infection (dated by TCRdb to about 2021). Library generation was performed with 5' RACE. Sequencing was performed on a NextSeq 500. The public reads were quality trimmed at Q25 with fastp and then assembled into clones with MiXCR by TCRdb, keeping productive beta chains. When rows share a CDR3 protein, they turn into one entry using the most common DNA and genes. A total of about 35,000 distinct CDR3 sequences appear in this sample, roughly 5.7% of them only once. The ten most abundant clones make up 4.8% of the sample. Sequences were obtained from whole blood. These receptors were obtained from an adult who was a healthcare worker with PCR-confirmed SARS-CoV-2 infection or an uninfected control (not recorded which).

In this sample, this clonotype turned up many times. This chain connects TRBV6-5 to TRBJ2-7; TRBD2 might be the D (5 bases). CDR1 and CDR2 from the germline V gene are MNHEY and SVGAGI. V lost 7 bases, J lost 1 base, and 17 bases lay in between. The CDR3 loop spans 15 amino acids. The chain's CDR3 is CASISRGSGSYEQYF. CDR3 bases: TGTGCCAGCATTTCCCGAGGGAGCGGTTCCTACGAGCAGTACTTC.

The J gene is TRBJ2-1, the V gene TRBV2; D may be TRBD1 or TRBD2 (5 bases each). Trimming removed 0 bases at V and 15 bases at J, with 18 bases between. Germline lookup yields CDR1 SNHLY and CDR2 FYNNEI. The CDR3 runs to 14 residues. The CDR3 DNA reads TGTGCCAGCAGTGAAGCGCTTCGGGGCCCTTATTGGTTCTTC. It translates to CASSEALRGPYWFF.

This clonotype was seen only a few times. The chain carries TRBV10-3 and TRBJ1-1, with unresolved D. CDR1 ENHRY and CDR2 SYGVKD come from the germline V gene. The V and J ends lost 2 bases and 5 bases respectively, with 9 bases between them. The CDR3 is 13 amino acids. This CDR3 reads CAISEPGRTEAFF. The CDR3, as DNA: TGTGCCATCAGTGAGCCAGGAAGGACTGAAGCTTTCTTT.

This clonotype was counted ten times or more. The chain has TRBV14 and TRBJ2-5; the D gene is possibly TRBD1 (5 bases). CDR1 and CDR2 from the germline V gene are SGHDN and FVKESK. The CDR3 is 13 residues long. Trimming shortened V by 0 bases and J by 6 bases, and 8 bases separated the two germline ends. The CDR3 loop is CASSQDQGKTQYF. The CDR3 DNA reads TGTGCCAGCAGCCAAGATCAGGGCAAGACCCAGTACTTC.

This clonotype has a count of ten or more. In DNA, the CDR3 is TGTGCCAGTAGTACCGGTTGGGGAGCCGACTATGAGCAGTTCTTC. Protein sequence: CASSTGWGADYEQFF. The chain combines TRBV19 with TRBJ2-1, with a weak D call TRBD2 (5 bases). From germline, CDR1 is LNHDA and CDR2 SQIVND (reference sequence). The CDR3 has 15 amino acids. Deletions cut 4 bases from V and 8 bases from J, with 18 bases between.

V and J are TRBV28 and TRBJ1-5, with 7 bases fitting TRBD1. The CDR3 totals 14 residues. Germline lookup yields CDR1 MDHEN and CDR2 SYDVKM. V lost 6 bases, J lost 6 bases, and 8 bases stayed unmatched. CDR3 protein: CASRSTGESQPQHF. The CDR3 DNA is TGTGCCAGCAGATCAACAGGGGAAAGTCAGCCCCAGCATTTT. Using reference TRBV28 and TRBJ1-5 for the parts outside the CDR3, the full variable domain is DVKVTQSSRYLVKRTGEKVFLECVQDMDHENMFWYRQDPGLGLRLIYFSYDVKMKEKGDIPEGYSVSREKKERFSLILESASTNQTSMYLCASRSTGESQPQHFGDGTRLSIL.

This clonotype was seen many times. The chain employs TRBV18 and TRBJ1-1; D unresolved. The CDR3 is 14 residues long. The germline V and J ends were trimmed by 3 bases and 4 bases, with 12 bases remaining between them. The germline V gene has CDR1 KGHSH and CDR2 LQKENI. The CDR3 spells CASSPEGFGTEAFF. The CDR3 coding sequence is TGTGCCAGCTCACCGGAGGGATTTGGCACTGAAGCTTTCTTT. The variable domain in full, with the rest retrieved from reference TRBV18 and TRBJ1-1, is NAGVMQNPRHLVRRRGQEARLRCSPMKGHSHVYWYRQLPEEGLKFMVYLQKENIIDESGMPKERFSAEFPKEGPSILRIQQVVRGDSAAYFCASSPEGFGTEAFFGQGTRLTVV.

The chain has TRBV2 and TRBJ1-2; tentative D call: TRBD1 (6 bases). CDR3 length equals 14 residues. Trimming took off 2 bases at V and 4 bases at J, with 11 bases between the two ends. Germline V CDR1 and CDR2: SNHLY, FYNNEI. The CDR3 region is CASSEQGISYGYTF. The CDR3 DNA is TGTGCCAGCAGTGAACAGGGGATCTCCTATGGCTACACCTTC.

This clonotype was seen repeatedly, ten times or more. This sequence joins TRBV3-1 and TRBJ2-1; D may be TRBD1 (8 bases). Trimming pared 3 bases from V and 8 bases from J, leaving 14 bases between. This CDR3 comprises 14 residues. Germline V gene data show CDR1 as LGHDT and CDR2 as YNNKEL (reference sequence). CDR3 DNA sequence: TGTGCCAGCAGCCATAGGACAGGGAGGGATGAGCAGTTCTTC. It specifies CASSHRTGRDEQFF.

This clonotype was found many times. The chain couples TRBV6-2 or TRBV6-3 to TRBJ2-5; D may be TRBD2 (7 bases). The V end was cut by 8 bases, the J end by 4 bases, with 20 bases between. The CDR3 sequence is 15 residues long. Germline CDR1 reads MNHEY; CDR2 reads SVGEGT. The CDR3: CASQGRERMAETQYF. CDR3 sequence (DNA): TGTGCCAGCCAGGGGCGGGAGAGGATGGCAGAGACCCAGTACTTC.

This clonotype was found many times. The chain joins TRBV2 to TRBJ2-1, with 8 bases lining up with TRBD2. CDR3 length equals 15 residues. The germline CDR1 and CDR2 sequences are SNHLY and FYNNEI. J gave up 2 bases and V 6 bases, and 6 bases lay outside the gene matches. The CDR3 region is CASSEIAGPYNEQFF. CDR3 nucleotides: TGTGCCAGCAGCGAAATAGCGGGACCCTACAATGAGCAGTTCTTC.

This clonotype has more than one count but fewer than ten. The CDR3 protein is CASSSTGTSYNEQFF. The CDR3 DNA follows: TGTGCCAGCAGCTCGACCGGGACCTCATACAATGAGCAGTTCTTC. This chain joins TRBV11-2 and TRBJ2-1; perhaps D is TRBD1 or TRBD2 (5 bases each). The CDR3 sequence is 15 residues long. CDR1 and CDR2 from the germline V gene are SGHAT and FQNNGV. V was clipped by 4 bases and J by 4 bases, with 14 bases between them.

This clonotype was recorded many times. This rearrangement joins TRBV29-1 to TRBJ2-1; the D gene is possibly TRBD2 (5 bases). The CDR3 is 12 amino acids. The germline V gene encodes CDR1 SQVTM and CDR2 ANQGSEA. Trimming shortened V by 0 bases and J by 10 bases, and 10 bases separated the two germline ends. The DNA of the CDR3 is TGCAGCGTTGAAGATCTTTCGGGGGAGCAGTTCTTC. This translates into CSVEDLSGEQFF.

This clonotype was counted many times. This chain links TRBV10-1 with TRBJ1-6; possible D gene TRBD1, 5 bases. Germline CDR1 is WNHNN and CDR2 is SYGVQD (reference sequence). The CDR3 loop spans 14 amino acids. Trimming cost V 0 bases and J 5 bases, with 5 bases left between them. The CDR3 protein is CASSESRDNSPLHF. The DNA for the CDR3 is TGCGCCAGCAGTGAGTCCAGGGATAATTCACCCCTCCACTTT.